These 7 T cell receptor beta chains were sequenced from one sample in a study of blood T cell repertoires in COVID-19 (dated by TCRdb to the early 2020s). Library generation was performed with the immunoSEQ multiplex PCR assay. Here the immuneACCESS table is served through TCRdb, limited to in-frame sequences with V and J called. Missing clones are a known gap in these copies; in checked studies unresolved V genes cover under half, and the rest lacks a known reason. In this sample the table shows approximately 220,000 clones, roughly 90% of which occur a single time. The leading ten clones occupy 3% to 4% of the sample. The specimen was PBMCs or T cells enriched from blood (not recorded which). The receptor set was obtained from a woman in her 30s with acute COVID-19.

This chain links TRBV10-2 with TRBJ2-5; D not certain. The V end was cut by 5 bases, the J end by 5 bases, with 9 bases between. Germline V lookup: CDR1 WSHSY, CDR2 SAAADI. The length of the CDR3 is 12 residues. The CDR3 is CASSLASETQYF. CDR3 in DNA: TGCGCCAGCAGTCTGGCTTCCGAGACCCAGTACTTC.

CDR3 sequence reads: CSVTLTAYNEQFF. In DNA form, the CDR3 reads TGCAGCGTGACTCTAACTGCCTACAATGAGCAGTTCTTC. The chain recombines TRBV29-1 with TRBJ2-1, with no clear D. The CDR3 sequence is 13 residues long. V was clipped by 6 bases and J by 2 bases, with 11 bases between them. In germline, CDR1 is SQVTM, CDR2 ANQGSEA.

This chain joins TRBV29-1 and TRBJ2-1, with TRBD2 identical over 8 bases. V was clipped by 4 bases and J by 3 bases; unmatched bases: 5. The CDR3 spans 14 residues. Germline lookup yields CDR1 SQVTM and CDR2 ANQGSEA. CDR3 bases: TGCAGCGTTGCAAGCGGGGGAAACTACAATGAGCAGTTCTTC. Translation: CSVASGGNYNEQFF.

The gene calls are TRBV27 and TRBJ2-7; 8 bases fit TRBD1. With 3 bases clipped from V and 4 bases from J, the junction kept 5 bases outside the gene matches. This CDR3 is 14 amino acids long. The germline gives CDR1 MNHEY, CDR2 SMNVEV (reference sequence). CDR3 protein: CASSFGTGGYEQYF. In DNA form, the CDR3 reads TGTGCCAGCAGTTTTGGAACAGGGGGGTACGAGCAGTACTTC.

The chain joins TRBV21-1 to TRBJ1-4. TRBV21-1 is termed a pseudogene. This CDR3 contains 19 residues. This CDR3 is CASSKPPEALTTTNEKLFF. CDR3 bases: TGTGCCAGCAGCAAACCCCCTGAGGCGCTAACAACAACTAATGAAAAACTGTTTTTT.

The chain links TRBV7-9 to TRBJ2-2, with a weak D call TRBD2 (5 bases). Germline V gene lookup returns CDR1 SEHNR and CDR2 FQNEAQ (reference sequence). The CDR3 length is 15 residues. Between the trimmed V and J ends, which lost 6 bases and 5 bases, there was a span of 16 bases. Here the CDR3 DNA reads TGTGCCAGCAGTACCGCGGGTTGGCAAACCGGGGAGCTGTTTTTT. Its translation is CASSTAGWQTGELFF.

The chain uses TRBV11-2 and TRBJ2-5; 11 bases fit TRBD2. The CDR3 is 16 amino acids. The germline CDR1 and CDR2 sequences are SGHAT and FQNNGV. Losses at the gene ends were 4 bases for V and 5 bases for J; bases not matched to a gene: 9. The CDR3 coding sequence is TGTGCCAGCAGCTCCGGGACTAGCGGTGTCGTGGAGACCCAGTACTTC. It codes for CASSSGTSGVVETQYF.